This T cell receptor (beta chain) originates from a study of blood T cell repertoires in COVID-19. Study overall: Whether acute or convalescent, the COVID-19 samples came from the United States, Italy and Spain. T cells, B-cell-depleted T cells, or PBMCs supplied cDNA or gDNA.

Germline V gives CDR1 LGHNA, CDR2 YNFKEQ. This CDR3 contains 17 residues. The V and J ends lost 3 bases and 5 bases, in that order; junction bases with no gene match: 15. Seattle-derived patients entered the study during active infection and were followed longitudinally. Per the authors' pipeline: The authors estimated nucleated cell counts from reference gene primer amplification. Sequencing was performed with immunoSEQ multiplex PCR; in TCRdb, only in-frame clones are kept and a portion is missing. V, J and clone size are those of that table, while D and trimming were read from the DNA. The profile shows approximately 200,000 clones, 75% to 85% of them singletons.

Sequencing was carried out using peripheral blood. J is TRBJ2-7 and V is TRBV4-2; 8 bases line up with TRBD2. The sequence came from a woman between 40 and 50 years old with COVID-19, enrolled during active disease. As DNA, the CDR3 is TGTGCCAGCAGCCAGAGTTCCGGGGGGGCCTATCTCAACGAGCAGTACTTC. Residues: CASSQSSGGAYLNEQYF.